Listed below are T cell receptor beta chains from one sample, sequenced in a study of blood T cell repertoires in COVID-19. TCRdb keeps only in-frame clones here, not all; method: immunoSEQ multiplex PCR. The sample has approximately 270,000 clones, about 86% seen once; the top ten hold 1.2% to 1.5%. Sequenced input: peripheral blood. These receptors came from a man aged 80 or over with acute or convalescent COVID-19. The CDR3 runs from the conserved cysteine through the conserved F or W. Each record gives: V gene, J gene, CDR3 protein.

TRBV7-8	TRBJ1-1	CASSLVGQTTEAFF
TRBV12-3/TRBV12-4	TRBJ2-7	CASSTRGGKQYF
TRBV18	TRBJ2-2	CASSFGQGAQTGELFF
TRBV6-2/TRBV6-3	TRBJ1-5	CASSSPYSNQPQHF
TRBV5-6	TRBJ1-2	CASSLWSLSPGYGYTF
TRBV25-1	TRBJ2-3	CASSEGLALSTDTQYF
TRBV7-9	TRBJ1-2	CASSLGGQGALGYTF
TRBV5-4	TRBJ2-1	CASRGLAGGPSEQFF
TRBV27	TRBJ1-4	CASSFRDRGEKLFF
TRBV27	TRBJ2-7	CASSLEGDSYEQYF
TRBV2	TRBJ2-7	CASSGGDWSSYEQYF
TRBV7-8	TRBJ1-4	CASSSTGVANEKLFF
TRBV10-3	TRBJ1-2	CAISESTGRGSDYGYTF
TRBV10-3	TRBJ2-3	CAISQAADTQYF
TRBV19	TRBJ1-5	CASRGQSVNQPQHF
TRBV6-6	TRBJ1-2	CASSYSAGAYGYTF
TRBV23-1	TRBJ1-5	CASSQGTGGLRDSNQPQHF
TRBV24-1	TRBJ2-1	CATSESTSGRALFKQFF
TRBV3-1/TRBV3-2	TRBJ2-4	CASSPTAARGGIQYF
TRBV4-2	TRBJ2-1	CASSQGSRLAGGSYNEQFF
TRBV5-4	TRBJ1-2	CASNEGGRNYGYTF
TRBV19	TRBJ2-1	CASSSSGGRIRDEQFF
TRBV19	TRBJ1-5	CASSIAGTGKQPQHF
TRBV29-1	TRBJ1-1	CSARNLNTEAFF
TRBV5-4	TRBJ2-1	CASSLEAGAGYNEQFF
TRBV6-2/TRBV6-3	TRBJ1-4	CASSYSRRSQTNEKLFF
TRBV28	TRBJ2-2	CASNPRDRVSGELFF
TRBV6-6	TRBJ2-5	CASSYSQETQYF
TRBV11-3	TRBJ1-1	CASRRQGPGGTEAFF
TRBV7-9	TRBJ2-2	CASSFSTPNTGELFF
TRBV3-1/TRBV3-2	TRBJ2-5	CASSQDTVMETQYF
TRBV5-1	TRBJ2-6	CASSLGILAGGPYSGANVLTF
TRBV12-3/TRBV12-4	TRBJ2-2	CASSPGTGELFF
TRBV27	TRBJ1-1	CASSTRGMNTEAFF
TRBV19	TRBJ1-2	CASRSGERGYTF
TRBV5-1	TRBJ2-3	CASSWGTYTDTQYF
TRBV7-7	TRBJ2-2	CASSQLAGVSTGELFF
TRBV4-2	TRBJ1-2	CASSPSRGLEEGDYGYTF
TRBV5-6	TRBJ2-5	CASSLDDRGRETQYF
TRBV4-1	TRBJ1-2	CASSQGGSFYGYTF
TRBV7-2	TRBJ1-5	CASSPRTLLNQPQHF
TRBV10-3	TRBJ1-5	CAISETVYSNQPQHF
TRBV29-1	TRBJ2-3	CSVPLATSTDTQYF
TRBV4-3	TRBJ2-3	CASSQELRVTDTQYF
TRBV2	TRBJ2-5	CASSPPGGEVQTQYF
TRBV6-5	TRBJ2-7	CASSYGGDSHGGEQYF
TRBV9	TRBJ2-7	CASSVSPRFEQYF
TRBV7-2	TRBJ1-2	CASSLDRAQSNYGYTF
TRBV6-2/TRBV6-3	TRBJ1-2	CASSSPGLYGYTF